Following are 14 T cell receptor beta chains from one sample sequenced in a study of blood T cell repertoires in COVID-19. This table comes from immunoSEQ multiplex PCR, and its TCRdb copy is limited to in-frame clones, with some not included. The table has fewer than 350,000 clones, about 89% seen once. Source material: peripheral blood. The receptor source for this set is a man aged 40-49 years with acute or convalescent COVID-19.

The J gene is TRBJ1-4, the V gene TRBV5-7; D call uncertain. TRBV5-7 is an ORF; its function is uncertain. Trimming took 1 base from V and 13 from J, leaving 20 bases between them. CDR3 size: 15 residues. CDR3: CASSLSAGGALLLFF. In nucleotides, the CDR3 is TGTGCCAGCAGCTTGTCAGCGGGAGGAGCCCTACTACTGTTTTTT.

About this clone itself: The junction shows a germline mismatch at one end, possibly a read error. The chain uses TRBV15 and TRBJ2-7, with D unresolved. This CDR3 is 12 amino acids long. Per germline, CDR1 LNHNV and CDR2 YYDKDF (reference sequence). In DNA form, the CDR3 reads TGTGCCACCAGCAGAGATAGCACAAGTTCCTCCTTC. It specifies CATSRDSTSSSF.

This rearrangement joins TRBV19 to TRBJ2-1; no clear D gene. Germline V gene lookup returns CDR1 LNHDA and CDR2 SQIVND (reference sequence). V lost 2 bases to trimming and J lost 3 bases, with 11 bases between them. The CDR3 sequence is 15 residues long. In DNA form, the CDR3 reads TGTGCCAGTAGTATACAGGCTACCGTCTACAATGAGCAGTTCTTC. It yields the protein CASSIQATVYNEQFF.

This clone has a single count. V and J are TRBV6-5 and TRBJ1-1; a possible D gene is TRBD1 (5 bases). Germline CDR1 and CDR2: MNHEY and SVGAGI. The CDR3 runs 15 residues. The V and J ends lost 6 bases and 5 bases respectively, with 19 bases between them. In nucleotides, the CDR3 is TGTGCCAGCAGCTCCTCGGGTGGAAGGGGAACTGAAGCTTTCTTT. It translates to CASSSSGGRGTEAFF.

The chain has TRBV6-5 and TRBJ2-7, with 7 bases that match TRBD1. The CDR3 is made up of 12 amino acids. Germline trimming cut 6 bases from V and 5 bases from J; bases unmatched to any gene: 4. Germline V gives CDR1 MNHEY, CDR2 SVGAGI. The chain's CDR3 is CASRNTGDEQYF. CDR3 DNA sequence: TGTGCCAGCAGAAACACAGGGGACGAGCAGTACTTC.

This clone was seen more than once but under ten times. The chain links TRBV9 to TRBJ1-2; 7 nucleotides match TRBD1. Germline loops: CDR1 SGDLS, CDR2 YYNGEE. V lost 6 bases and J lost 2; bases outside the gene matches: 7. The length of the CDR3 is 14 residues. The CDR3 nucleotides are TGTGCCAGCATAAAGGGGGCGAAGAACTATGGCTACACCTTC. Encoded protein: CASIKGAKNYGYTF.

CDR3 sequence (DNA): TGTGCCAGCAGCCCCAGGACAGGGGGCTATGGCTACACCTTC. This sequence encodes CASSPRTGGYGYTF. This chain links TRBV9 with TRBJ1-2, with 10 nucleotides matching TRBD1. The V and J ends lost 4 bases and 4 bases, in that order; junction bases with no gene match: 4. This CDR3 has 14 amino acids. Germline-derived CDR1 and CDR2 are SGDLS and YYNGEE.

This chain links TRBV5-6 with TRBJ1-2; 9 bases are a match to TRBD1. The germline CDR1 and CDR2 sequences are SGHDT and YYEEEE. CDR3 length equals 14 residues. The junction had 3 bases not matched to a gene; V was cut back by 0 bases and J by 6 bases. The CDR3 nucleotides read TGTGCCAGCAGCTTGGCGACAGGGGGGAATGGCTACACCTTC. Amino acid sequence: CASSLATGGNGYTF.

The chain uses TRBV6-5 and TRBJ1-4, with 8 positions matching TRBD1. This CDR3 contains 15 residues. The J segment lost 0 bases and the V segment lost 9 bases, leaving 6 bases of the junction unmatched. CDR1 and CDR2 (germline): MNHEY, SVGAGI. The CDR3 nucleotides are TGTGCCAGGGACAGGGTAGTTACAACTAATGAAAAACTGTTTTTT. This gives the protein CARDRVVTTNEKLFF.

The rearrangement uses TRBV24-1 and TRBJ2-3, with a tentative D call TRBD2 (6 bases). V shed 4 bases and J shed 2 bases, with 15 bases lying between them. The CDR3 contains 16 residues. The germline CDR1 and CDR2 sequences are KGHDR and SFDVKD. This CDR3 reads CATSERKSGYTDTQYF. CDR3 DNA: TGTGCCACCAGTGAAAGGAAGAGCGGGTACACAGATACGCAGTATTTT.

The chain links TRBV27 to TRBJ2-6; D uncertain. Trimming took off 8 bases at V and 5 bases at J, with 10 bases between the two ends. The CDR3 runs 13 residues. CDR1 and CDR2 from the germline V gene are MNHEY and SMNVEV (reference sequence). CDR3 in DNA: TGTGCCAGCGCCCTAGGTTGGGCCAACGTCCTGACTTTC. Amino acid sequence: CASALGWANVLTF.

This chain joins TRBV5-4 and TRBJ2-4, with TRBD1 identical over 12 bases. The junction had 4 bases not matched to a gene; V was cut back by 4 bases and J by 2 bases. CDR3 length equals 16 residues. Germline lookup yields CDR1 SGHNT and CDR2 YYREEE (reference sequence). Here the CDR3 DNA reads TGTGCCAGCAGCCCGGGACAGGGGGCGACCAAAAACATTCAGTACTTC. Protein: CASSPGQGATKNIQYF.

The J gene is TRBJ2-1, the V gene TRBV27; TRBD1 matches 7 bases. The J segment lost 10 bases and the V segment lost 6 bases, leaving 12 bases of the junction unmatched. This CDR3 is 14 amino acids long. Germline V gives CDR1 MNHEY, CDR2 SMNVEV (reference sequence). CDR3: CASSPGDRLIEQFF. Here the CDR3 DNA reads TGTGCCAGCAGCCCTGGGGACAGATTGATCGAGCAGTTCTTC.

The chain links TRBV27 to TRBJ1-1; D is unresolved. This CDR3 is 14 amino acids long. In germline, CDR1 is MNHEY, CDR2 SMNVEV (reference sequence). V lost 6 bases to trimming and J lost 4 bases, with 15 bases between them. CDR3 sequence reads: CASRHKPEGTEAFF. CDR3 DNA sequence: TGTGCCAGCAGGCATAAACCGGAGGGCACTGAAGCTTTCTTT.